This T cell receptor beta chain comes out of a study of T cell repertoires in cytomegalovirus infection. At least ten counts were recorded for this clonotype. Trimming took off 1 base at V and 1 base at J, with 11 bases between the two ends. Germline V gene data show CDR1 as SGHTA and CDR2 as FQGNSA. The CDR3 totals 15 residues. TCRdb used MiXCR to reprocess the reads, holding one entry per CDR3 protein. The table lists about 600,000 distinct CDR3 sequences, 20% to 25% of them singletons. The chain recombines TRBV7-2 with TRBJ2-7; maybe TRBD1 (6 bases). The sequence derives from a human donor in good health (CMV status not recorded). Some clones in this sample may be carry-over from other donors' samples. Sequencing used CD8+ T cells from PBMCs. The CDR3 sequence: CASSLGTGPSYEQYF. The CDR3 DNA sequence: TGTGCCAGCAGCTTAGGCACAGGGCCGTCCTACGAGCAGTACTTC.